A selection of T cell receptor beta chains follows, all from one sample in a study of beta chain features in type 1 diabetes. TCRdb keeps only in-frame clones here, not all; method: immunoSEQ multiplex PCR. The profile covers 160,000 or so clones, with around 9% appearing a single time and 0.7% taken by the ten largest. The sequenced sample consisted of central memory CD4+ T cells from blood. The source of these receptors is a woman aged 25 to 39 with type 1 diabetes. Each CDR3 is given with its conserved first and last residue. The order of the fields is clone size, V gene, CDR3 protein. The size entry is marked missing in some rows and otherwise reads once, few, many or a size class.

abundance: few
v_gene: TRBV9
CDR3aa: CASSPWTGGLTF

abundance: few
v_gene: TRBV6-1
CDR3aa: CASSLGPRGEKLFF

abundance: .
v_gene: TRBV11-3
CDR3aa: CASSLGRGKLYEQYF

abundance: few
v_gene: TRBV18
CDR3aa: CASSPDSGTEAFF

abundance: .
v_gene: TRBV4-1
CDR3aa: CASSQHSGATQYF

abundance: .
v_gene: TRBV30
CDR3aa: CAWSVQGIRPQHF

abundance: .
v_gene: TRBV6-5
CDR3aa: CASSRSSGQSYEQYF

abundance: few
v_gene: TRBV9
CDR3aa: CASSVGAGALEETQYF

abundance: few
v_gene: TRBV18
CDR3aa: CASSPGLRKYTDTQYF

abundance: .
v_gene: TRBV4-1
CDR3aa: CASSQDQGTDTQYF

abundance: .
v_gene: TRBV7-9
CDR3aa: CASRPGSEDSPLHF

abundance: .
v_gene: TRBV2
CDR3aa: CASGEARGQGHRF

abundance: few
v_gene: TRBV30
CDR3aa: CAYELGGFRRNQPQHF

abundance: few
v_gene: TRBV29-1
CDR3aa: CSVETESYEQYF

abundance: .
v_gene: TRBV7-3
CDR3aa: CASSTYRGETQYF

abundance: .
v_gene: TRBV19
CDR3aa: CASSIGRGDGPQHF

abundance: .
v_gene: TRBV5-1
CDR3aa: CASSLMTGAYGEQFF

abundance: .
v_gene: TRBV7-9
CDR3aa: CASSFWDTDQPQHF

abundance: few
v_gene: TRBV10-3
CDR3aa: CAISDYSQRNTEAFF

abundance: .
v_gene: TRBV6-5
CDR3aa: CASRAVDGRNIQYF

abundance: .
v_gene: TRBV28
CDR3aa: CASSLYLAETYEQYF

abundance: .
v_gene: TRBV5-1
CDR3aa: CASSALAGGRGEQFF

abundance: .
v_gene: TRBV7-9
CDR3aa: CASSLSGGTFGNEQFF

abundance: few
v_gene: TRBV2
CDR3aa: CASSAGTGPGNEQFF

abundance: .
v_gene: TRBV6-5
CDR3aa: CASSYLGQGTTEAFF

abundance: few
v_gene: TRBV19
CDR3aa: CASSSPGLANTEAFF

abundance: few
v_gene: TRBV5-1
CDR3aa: CASFDYSTRSQYF

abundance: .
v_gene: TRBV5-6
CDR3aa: CASSLKGLSYNEQFF

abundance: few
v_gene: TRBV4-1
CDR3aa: CATTTLWGEGGYTF

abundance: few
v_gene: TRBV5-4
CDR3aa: CASSSRGGGHNEQFF

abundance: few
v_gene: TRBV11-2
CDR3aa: CASSLDSGASYNEQFF

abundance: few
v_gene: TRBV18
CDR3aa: CASSPGHYNEQFF

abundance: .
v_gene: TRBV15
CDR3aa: CATSRDPSRTGDGYTF

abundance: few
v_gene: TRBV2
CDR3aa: CASSDEGQPQHF

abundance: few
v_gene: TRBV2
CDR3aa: CASRSGGPFTDTQYF

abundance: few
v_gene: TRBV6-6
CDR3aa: CASSLRQGRNEKLFF

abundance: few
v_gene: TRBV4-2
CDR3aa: CASSQDQGRIDGYTF

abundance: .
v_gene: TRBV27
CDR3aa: CASRGTGRTYEQYF

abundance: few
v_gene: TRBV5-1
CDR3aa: CASSPAGYNEQFF

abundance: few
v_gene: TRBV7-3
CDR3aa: CASSLTGGDIQYF

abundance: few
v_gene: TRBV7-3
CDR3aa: CASSFSGSGSGELFF

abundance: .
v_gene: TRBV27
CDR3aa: CASSLQGAGAKNIQYF

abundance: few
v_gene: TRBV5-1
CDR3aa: CASSFSGNEQFF

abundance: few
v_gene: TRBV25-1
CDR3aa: CASSENLYGYTF

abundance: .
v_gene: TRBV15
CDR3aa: CATSRDEGWDEKLFF

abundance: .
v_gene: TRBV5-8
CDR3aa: CASSLNRGRGDIQYF

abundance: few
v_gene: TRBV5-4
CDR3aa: CASNLGAGDEQYF

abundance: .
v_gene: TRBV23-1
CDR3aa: CASSRFWDSATRAQQFF

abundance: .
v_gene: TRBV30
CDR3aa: CAWTQNAGAIMNTEAFF

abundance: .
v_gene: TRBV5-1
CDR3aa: CASSLVPGSEQFF